Following are 17 T cell receptor beta chains from one sample sequenced in a study of blood T cell repertoires in COVID-19. The repertoire was sequenced with immunoSEQ multiplex PCR; TCRdb's copy has only in-frame clones and lacks some. The table shows about 170,000 clones, with 85% to 95% occurring only once. Sample: peripheral blood. Every receptor here comes from a man between 45 and 60 years old with acute or convalescent COVID-19.

The CDR3 here is CAWKARGPYYGYTF. The CDR3 bases are TGTGCCTGGAAGGCCAGGGGGCCCTACTATGGCTACACCTTC. The chain carries TRBV30 and TRBJ1-2; the match to TRBD1 covers 8 bases. Germline CDR1 and CDR2: GTSNPN and SVGIG (reference sequence). V was clipped by 4 bases and J by 3 bases; unmatched bases: 7. The CDR3 extends over 14 amino acids.

The gene calls are TRBV7-2 and TRBJ2-2; D possibly corresponds to TRBD2 (5 bases). Between the trimmed V and J ends, which lost 5 bases and 6 bases, there was a span of 16 bases. The germline gives CDR1 SGHTA, CDR2 FQGNSA. The CDR3 is 15 residues long. In DNA form, the CDR3 reads TGTGCCAGCAGCCCCCTACGGGGAAACCCCGGGGAGCTGTTTTTT. It is translated as CASSPLRGNPGELFF.

This rearrangement joins TRBV10-1 to TRBJ2-7, with a weak D call TRBD1 (6 bases). Germline CDR1 is WNHNN and CDR2 is SYGVQD (reference sequence). Deletions cut 3 bases from V and 2 bases from J, with 11 bases between. This CDR3 has 14 residues. The CDR3 DNA is TGCGCCAGCAGTGAAGTCAGGGGTACCTACGAGCAGTACTTC. It yields the protein CASSEVRGTYEQYF.

The J gene is TRBJ2-2, the V gene TRBV11-1; TRBD2 agrees at 9 bases. Germline lookup yields CDR1 SGHAT and CDR2 FQDESV (reference sequence). Unmatched junction bases numbered 3, after V lost 9 bases and J lost 1 base. The CDR3 runs 14 residues. This CDR3 reads CASRLAENTGELFF. CDR3 sequence (DNA): TGTGCCAGTAGACTAGCGGAGAACACCGGGGAGCTGTTTTTT.

The rearrangement uses TRBV9 and TRBJ2-6, with D possibly being TRBD1 (5 bases). V lost 2 bases and J 0 bases, leaving 9 bases between the germline ends. Per germline, CDR1 SGDLS and CDR2 YYNGEE. This CDR3 is 16 amino acids long. The CDR3 reads CASSVYRISGANVLTF. The CDR3 DNA sequence: TGTGCCAGCAGCGTCTACAGGATCTCTGGGGCCAACGTCCTGACTTTC. The complete variable domain, with remaining parts taken from reference TRBV9 and TRBJ2-6, reads DSGVTQTPKHLITATGQRVTLRCSPRSGDLSVYWYQQSLDQGLQFLIQYYNGEERAKGNILERFSAQQFPDLHSELNLSSLELGDSALYFCASSVYRISGANVLTFGAGSRLTVL.

This chain connects TRBV14 to TRBJ2-1, with 8 bases fitting TRBD2. The CDR3 loop spans 15 amino acids. V shed 5 bases and J 4 bases; nucleotides not matched to a gene: 7. CDR1 and CDR2 from the germline V gene are SGHDN and FVKESK. The CDR3: CASSLLAVLYNEQFF. For the CDR3, the DNA is TGTGCCAGCAGCTTACTAGCGGTCCTTTACAATGAGCAGTTCTTC.

The rearrangement joins TRBV27 to TRBJ2-7, with a possible D match to TRBD2 (7 bases). Trimming took off 4 bases at V and 2 bases at J, with 12 bases between the two ends. CDR3 length: 14 residues. Germline V gives CDR1 MNHEY, CDR2 SMNVEV (reference sequence). CDR3 DNA: TGTGCCAGCAGTTCGAGGGGGGGGCCCTACGAGCAGTACGTC. As protein: CASSSRGGPYEQYV.

The rearrangement joins TRBV6-5 to TRBJ1-1; TRBD1 matches 9 bases. CDR1 is MNHEY and CDR2 is SVGAGI in the germline V gene. The CDR3 has 14 residues. J gave up 7 bases and V 4 bases, and 7 bases lay outside the gene matches. The CDR3 region has the DNA TGTGCCAGCAGTTCCACAGGGGGCTCGAATGAAGCTTTCTTT. Its translation is CASSSTGGSNEAFF.

This sequence joins TRBV2 and TRBJ1-3, with D uncertain. Germline assignment: CDR1 SNHLY and CDR2 FYNNEI. The CDR3 has 13 residues. V dropped 6 bases and J dropped 0 bases, with 6 bases sitting between them. This chain's CDR3 is CASSPNSGNTIYF. The CDR3 DNA reads TGTGCCAGCAGCCCTAACTCTGGAAACACCATATATTTT.

This rearrangement joins TRBV7-3 to TRBJ2-1; TRBD2 agrees at 10 bases. The CDR3 length is 15 residues. V was pared by 3 bases and J by 4 bases, with 3 bases of the junction left unmatched. Germline V gives CDR1 SGHTA, CDR2 FQGTGA. CDR3 region: CASSFLLAGYNEQFF. For the CDR3, the DNA is TGTGCCAGCAGCTTCTTACTAGCGGGGTACAATGAGCAGTTCTTC.

The J gene is TRBJ1-1, the V gene TRBV12-3 or TRBV12-4; TRBD1 is a possible D gene (6 bases). This CDR3 is built from 13 residues. Trimming stripped 6 bases from V and 4 bases from J, with 12 bases between. CDR3 loop: CASRTGTTTEAFF. The CDR3 bases are TGTGCCAGCAGGACGGGGACAACCACTGAAGCTTTCTTT.

This clone was detected only once. The chain combines TRBV30 with TRBJ2-7, with a tentative D call TRBD2 (6 bases). Germline assignment: CDR1 GTSNPN and CDR2 SVGIG (reference sequence). The CDR3 loop spans 14 amino acids. Deletions cut 4 bases from V and 4 bases from J, with 17 bases between. CDR3 coding DNA: TGTGCCTGGACGGTAACGGGAGCGAAATACGAGCAGTACTTC. Translation: CAWTVTGAKYEQYF.

The chain is built from TRBV28 and TRBJ1-1, with TRBD1 identical over 9 bases. Germline CDR1 is MDHEN and CDR2 is SYDVKM. The CDR3 covers 14 residues. After removal of 6 bases from V and 6 bases from J, the junction contained 8 bases not matched to a gene. CDR3 residues: CASRKPGQGSEAFF. As DNA, the CDR3 is TGTGCCAGCAGGAAACCGGGACAGGGCTCTGAAGCTTTCTTT. Variable domain in full (rest from reference TRBV28 and TRBJ1-1): DVKVTQSSRYLVKRTGEKVFLECVQDMDHENMFWYRQDPGLGLRLIYFSYDVKMKEKGDIPEGYSVSREKKERFSLILESASTNQTSMYLCASRKPGQGSEAFFGQGTRLTVV.

This rearrangement joins TRBV9 to TRBJ1-2, with D maybe TRBD1 (5 bases). This CDR3 is 13 amino acids long. V lost 0 bases, J lost 4 bases, and 7 bases lay in between. CDR1 and CDR2 from the germline V gene are SGDLS and YYNGEE. As DNA, the CDR3 is TGTGCCAGCAGCGTAGTGGGGGGCTATGGCTACACCTTC. Its protein is CASSVVGGYGYTF.

This rearrangement joins TRBV19 to TRBJ1-1, with D perhaps matching TRBD1 (5 bases). Germline V lookup: CDR1 LNHDA, CDR2 SQIVND (reference sequence). The CDR3 is 14 residues long. Between the trimmed V and J ends, which lost 7 bases and 0 bases, there was a span of 12 bases. CDR3 sequence (DNA): TGTGCCAGTAAGGTGACAGCCTTGAACACTGAAGCTTTCTTT. Translating it yields CASKVTALNTEAFF.

The rearrangement uses TRBV27 and TRBJ2-4, with 15 bases that match TRBD2. V lost 4 bases to trimming and J lost 1 base; unmatched junction nucleotides: 2. Per the germline V gene, CDR1 is MNHEY and CDR2 is SMNVEV (reference sequence). The CDR3 extends over 17 amino acids. Here the CDR3 reads CASSSGTSGGAKNIQYF. Here the CDR3 DNA reads TGTGCCAGCAGTTCCGGGACTAGCGGGGGGGCCAAAAACATTCAGTACTTC.

The chain recombines TRBV2 with TRBJ2-7; TRBD2 is a possible D gene (5 bases). Germline V gene lookup returns CDR1 SNHLY and CDR2 FYNNEI. The CDR3 extends over 13 amino acids. Trimming cost V 5 bases and J 2 bases, with 10 bases left between them. DNA for the CDR3: TGTGCCAGCAGTATCGACGGGACCTACGAGCAGTACGTC. Translated, it gives CASSIDGTYEQYV.